This TCR beta chain was identified in a study of blood T cell repertoires in COVID-19. Study at large: The origin of the acute and convalescent COVID-19 samples was the United States, Italy and Spain.

After removal of 4 bases from V and 1 base from J, the junction contained 11 bases not matched to a gene. Looked up from germline, CDR1 is LGHNA and CDR2 is YSLEER. CDR3 length: 17 residues. Sequencing used immunoSEQ multiplex PCR; TCRdb keeps in-frame clones, though not all of them. Of approximately 170,000 clones listed, 80% to 90% are singletons. The sequencing sample was made of peripheral blood. This clonotype was sampled from a man aged 35-49 years who had recovered from COVID-19. The V and J genes are TRBV4-3 and TRBJ1-2; TRBD1 agrees at 8 bases. CDR3 in amino acids: CASSPATGQENNYGYTF. The DNA for the CDR3 is TGCGCCAGCAGCCCCGCAACGGGACAGGAGAATAACTATGGCTACACCTTC.